One and the same sample provided the 8 T cell receptor beta chains below, sequenced in a study of blood T cell repertoires in COVID-19. Clones were sequenced by immunoSEQ multiplex PCR, and TCRdb holds only the in-frame ones, with some missing. Among about 62,000 clones listed, just over 70% were seen once. Sequencing was carried out using PBMCs or T cells enriched from blood (not recorded which). These receptors originate from a woman in her sixties or seventies who had been exposed to COVID-19.

This chain connects TRBV5-1 to TRBJ1-5, with TRBD1 identical over 9 bases. This CDR3 has 18 amino acids. Germline loops: CDR1 SGHRS, CDR2 YFSETQ. V lost 0 bases and J lost 0; bases outside the gene matches: 7. The CDR3 sequence: CASSLGTGEIGSNQPQHF. As DNA, the CDR3 is TGCGCCAGCAGCTTGGGGACAGGGGAAATTGGTAGCAATCAGCCCCAGCATTTT. Full variable domain (remainder filled in from reference TRBV5-1 and TRBJ1-5): KAGVTQTPRYLIKTRGQQVTLSCSPISGHRSVSWYQQTPGQGLQFLFEYFSETQRNKGNFPGRFSGRQFSNSRSEMNVSTLELGDSALYLCASSLGTGEIGSNQPQHFGDGTRLSIL.

In its sample, this clone was seen a few times. V and J are TRBV3-1 (or the pseudogene TRBV3-2) and TRBJ2-1, with TRBD2 identical over 8 bases. Germline trimming cut 2 bases from V and 10 bases from J; bases unmatched to any gene: 10. Per the germline V gene, CDR1 is LGHDT and CDR2 is YNNKEL (reference sequence). The CDR3 runs to 15 residues. The CDR3 protein is CASSQPGGGPGEQFF. DNA of the CDR3: TGTGCCAGCAGCCAACCGGGGGGGGGTCCGGGAGAGCAGTTCTTC.

This chain joins TRBV7-9 and TRBJ1-5; unclear D gene. Trimming pared 2 bases from V and 7 bases from J, leaving 6 bases between. CDR1 is SEHNR and CDR2 is FQNEAQ in the germline V gene (reference sequence). The CDR3 is 12 residues long. The CDR3 is CASSLLSQPQHF. In DNA form, the CDR3 reads TGTGCCAGCAGCTTATTGAGCCAGCCCCAGCATTTT.

This clone has only one observation. The chain joins TRBV19 to TRBJ1-4; 7 positions agree with TRBD1. The CDR3 covers 15 residues. Germline lookup yields CDR1 LNHDA and CDR2 SQIVND (reference sequence). With V trimmed by 2 bases and J by 10 bases, 10 bases remained unmatched. The CDR3 loop is CASSILGDSRLKLFF. CDR3 nucleotide sequence: TGTGCCAGTAGTATACTCGGGGACAGTAGGTTAAAACTGTTTTTT.

This clone was seen a few times. V gene TRBV14 combines with J gene TRBJ2-5, with 8 bases aligning to TRBD2. Germline CDR1 SGHDN, CDR2 FVKESK. The CDR3 totals 16 residues. J lost 0 bases, V lost 4 bases, and 7 bases had no gene match. CDR3 sequence (DNA): TGTGCCAGCAGCCGGAACCTAGCGGGCGACCAAGAGACCCAGTACTTC. This gives the protein CASSRNLAGDQETQYF.

This clone has a handful of counts. The V call is TRBV5-4, the J call TRBJ2-7; 7 positions match TRBD2. J was trimmed by 0 bases and V by 5 bases; bases with no gene match: 5. CDR3 length: 14 residues. The germline CDR1 and CDR2 sequences are SGHNT and YYREEE (reference sequence). Here the CDR3 DNA reads TGTGCCAGCAGTCCCGGGGGGTACTCCTACGAGCAGTACTTC. Translation: CASSPGGYSYEQYF.

V usage is TRBV2 and J usage is TRBJ2-2, with 9 nucleotides matching TRBD2. This CDR3 comprises 15 residues. Germline values: CDR1 SNHLY, CDR2 FYNNEI. V was clipped by 4 bases and J by 4 bases; unmatched bases: 4. The CDR3 reads CASSGGGAVTGELFF. For the CDR3, the DNA is TGTGCCAGCAGTGGCGGGGGGGCTGTCACCGGGGAGCTGTTTTTT. Together with reference TRBV2 and TRBJ2-2, the CDR3 gives the full variable domain: EPEVTQTPSHQVTQMGQEVILRCVPISNHLYFYWYRQILGQKVEFLVSFYNNEISEKSEIFDDQFSVERPDGSNFTLKIRSTKLEDSAMYFCASSGGGAVTGELFFGEGSRLTVL.

The chain is built from TRBV4-2 and TRBJ2-1; possible D gene TRBD2, 6 bases. CDR1 is LGHNA and CDR2 is YNFKEQ in the germline V gene. The CDR3 extends over 16 amino acids. Between the trimmed V and J ends, which lost 4 bases and 0 bases, there was a span of 13 bases. CDR3 bases: TGTGCCAGCAGCCCGCTCGGGAGCCGCTCCTACAATGAGCAGTTCTTC. Its protein is CASSPLGSRSYNEQFF.